The clone carrying this T cell receptor (beta chain) was detected ten times or more. As yet, its antigen is unknown. This record belongs to a study of glioma-infiltrating T cells. Study conclusions and caveats: Gliomas, especially low-grade, showed above-expected tissue-blood divergence; non-neoplastic patients showed below. Tissue and blood shared very few CDR3 sequences.

The iRepertoire nested amplicon-rescue multiplex PCR amplified TCR alpha and beta CDR3s from RNA. One-step reverse transcription and amplification started from roughly 100-400 ng of tissue mRNA or PBMC total RNA. MiXCR, run by TCRdb on the multiplex PCR reads, gives a single entry per CDR3 protein. The table includes about 200,000 distinct CDR3 sequences, around 32% detected once. The V end lost 6 bases, the J end lost 5 bases, and 5 bases lay between the germline ends. The CDR3 covers 11 residues. The sequencing input was glioma tissue, nonneoplastic brain tissue, or PBMCs (not recorded which). The chain combines TRBV12-3 or TRBV12-4 with TRBJ1-5; D is unresolved. The sequence derives from a human donor with low-grade glioma or glioblastoma, undergoing nonglioma brain surgery, or in good health (not recorded which). CDR3 sequence (DNA): TGTGCCAGCAGCCGAGATCAGCCCCAGCATTTT. Its translation: CASSRDQPQHF.